This T cell receptor (beta chain) was observed in a study of shared clonotypes between healthy human individuals. Findings and limits, study-wide: Measured sharing among donors was expected to vary with sequencing depth. Enrolling few donors narrowed the genetic and exposure-history diversity that was represented.

This clone showed up just once. Its cognate antigen is unknown. Possible read error: a much larger clone is one base away. Execution of the assay was at deep level. Each cell subset's genomic DNA was divided evenly among several immunoSEQ plates. This table comes from immunoSEQ multiplex PCR, and its TCRdb copy is limited to in-frame clones, with some not included. The sample shows 600,000 to 750,000 clones, 72% of them seen only once. In germline, CDR1 is SGHTA, CDR2 FQGNSA. Trimming removed 5 bases at V and 0 bases at J, with 13 bases between. The CDR3 sequence is 15 residues long. The clonotype was recovered from a woman in her 30s in good health. Sequenced material: memory CD4+ T cells sorted from blood. The subset was: CD45RA-negative fraction. The chain recombines TRBV7-2 with TRBJ2-5, with D possibly being TRBD1 (5 bases). As DNA, the CDR3 is TGTGCCAGCAGCCTCGCTAGGACAAACCAAGAGACCCAGTACTTC. This sequence encodes CASSLARTNQETQYF.